The 4 T cell receptor beta chains given below trace back to one sample, sequenced in a study of TIL therapy for anti-PD-1-resistant metastatic lung cancer (dated by TCRdb to the early 2020s). This specimen's time point label, interpreted: pre-treatment sample, taken before nivolumab and TIL therapy. The baseline tumor samples were excised metastases, mostly pleural nodules or supraclavicular lymph nodes, taken from the same resection that was used to grow TIL. TCR beta CDR3 regions were amplified from genomic DNA by bias-controlled multiplex PCR with the immunoSEQ v3 hsTCRB kit. TCRdb stores this immuneACCESS table with in-frame sequences only. Part of the clones is absent; in the studies checked, under half of the shortfall reflects unresolved V genes, and no reason is known for the rest. Counted in this sample were about 26,000 clones; roughly 69% of them appeared once. The ten most abundant clones make up about 15% of the sample.

The specimen was tumor tissue, collected at baseline. The receptors come from a woman aged 25 to 80 with non-small cell lung cancer.

The genes are TRBV5-6 and TRBJ2-5; D assignment may be TRBD1 or TRBD2 (5 bases each). The germline V gene has CDR1 SGHDT and CDR2 YYEEEE. This CDR3 comprises 15 residues. Trimming left V 0 bases short and J 0 bases short, with 9 bases between. The CDR3 nucleotides read TGTGCCAGCAGCTTGGCCGGGGCCTACCAAGAGACCCAGTACTTC. Translating gives CASSLAGAYQETQYF.

The chain carries TRBV29-1 and TRBJ2-6; D possibly matches TRBD1 or TRBD2 (5 bases each). The CDR3 length is 13 residues. V shed 4 bases and J shed 4 bases, with 8 bases lying between them. Germline CDR1 and CDR2: SQVTM and ANQGSEA. The CDR3 sequence: CSVAGAGANVLTF. For the CDR3, the DNA is TGCAGCGTTGCCGGGGCCGGGGCCAACGTCCTGACTTTC.

The V and J genes are TRBV5-8 and TRBJ2-1; TRBD2 matches at 9 bases. Germline trimming cut 4 bases from V and 6 bases from J; bases unmatched to any gene: 11. Germline V CDR1 and CDR2: SGHTS, YDEGEE. The CDR3 loop spans 16 amino acids. CDR3 residues: CASSAFRAGGFNEQFF. In nucleotides, the CDR3 is TGTGCCAGCAGCGCCTTTCGGGCGGGAGGGTTCAATGAGCAGTTCTTC.

The rearrangement links TRBV5-6 to TRBJ2-2; a weak D match, TRBD2 (7 bases). CDR3 length: 16 amino acids. With 4 bases removed from V and 2 bases from J, the gap between germline ends came to 15 bases. From germline, CDR1 is SGHDT and CDR2 YYEEEE. Written as DNA, the CDR3 is TGTGCCAGCAGCGGGGGGCGGGAGATTAACACCGGGGAGCTGTTTTTT. Protein sequence: CASSGGREINTGELFF. Combining the CDR3 with reference TRBV5-6 and TRBJ2-2 gives the whole variable domain DAGVTQSPTHLIKTRGQQVTLRCSPKSGHDTVSWYQQALGQGPQFIFQYYEEEERQRGNFPDRFSGHQFPNYSSELNVNALLLGDSALYLCASSGGREINTGELFFGEGSRLTVL.